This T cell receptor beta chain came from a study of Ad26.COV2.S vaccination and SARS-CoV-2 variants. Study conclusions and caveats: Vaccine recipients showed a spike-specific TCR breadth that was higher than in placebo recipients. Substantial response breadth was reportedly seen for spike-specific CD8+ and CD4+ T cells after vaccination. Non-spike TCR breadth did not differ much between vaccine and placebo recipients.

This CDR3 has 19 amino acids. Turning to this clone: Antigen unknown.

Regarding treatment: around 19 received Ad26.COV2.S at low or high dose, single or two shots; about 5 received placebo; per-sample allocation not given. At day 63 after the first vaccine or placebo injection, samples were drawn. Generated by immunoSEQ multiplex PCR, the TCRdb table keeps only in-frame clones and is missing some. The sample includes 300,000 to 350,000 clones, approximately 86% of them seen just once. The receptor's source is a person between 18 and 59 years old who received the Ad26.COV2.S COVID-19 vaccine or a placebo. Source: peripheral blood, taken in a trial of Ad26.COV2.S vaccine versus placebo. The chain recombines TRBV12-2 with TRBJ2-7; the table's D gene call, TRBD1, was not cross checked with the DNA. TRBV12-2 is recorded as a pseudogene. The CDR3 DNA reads TGTGCAAGTCGCTTAGCGCTGTATTTTTCAAGAGACAGGGCCCACGAGCAGTACTTC. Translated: CASRLALYFSRDRAHEQYF.